This TCR beta chain was captured by sequencing in a study of T cell changes during pregnancy in multiple sclerosis. The data were produced by immunoSEQ multiplex PCR, yet TCRdb's version contains in-frame clones alone and is incomplete. Seen here are under 70,000 clones, approximately 92% observed once, and the top ten hold around 2%. The CDR3 has 16 amino acids. The junction had 8 bases not matched to a gene; V was cut back by 5 bases and J by 4 bases. Germline CDR1 and CDR2: LNHNV and YYDKDF (reference sequence). This clonotype was sampled from a female donor in good health, enrolled as a control in a pregnancy study. The gene calls are TRBV15 and TRBJ2-1; 10 positions match TRBD2. The specimen was peripheral blood, collected in the third trimester of pregnancy. The CDR3 here is CATSAGLARRYNEQFF. DNA for the CDR3: TGTGCCACCAGCGCGGGACTAGCGCGTCGTTACAATGAGCAGTTCTTC. The full variable domain, completed using reference TRBV15 and TRBJ2-1, is DAMVIQNPRYQVTQFGKPVTLSCSQTLNHNVMYWYQQKSSQAPKLLFHYYDKDFNNEADTPDNFQSRRPNTSFCFLDIRSPGLGDTAMYLCATSAGLARRYNEQFFGPGTRLTVL.